A single sample gave rise to the 13 T cell receptor beta chains below, sequenced in a study of neurological immune-mediated disorders. Via MiXCR, TCRdb re-called the 5' RACE reads, giving one row per CDR3 protein. The sample lists 85,000 to 100,000 distinct CDR3 sequences, 3.5% occurring once. Sequencing input: PBMCs. These receptor sequences come from a woman aged 18-29 years with multiple sclerosis.

This clonotype was counted many times. V gene TRBV5-1 combines with J gene TRBJ2-2, with 7 bases identical to TRBD2. The CDR3 has 16 amino acids. In germline, CDR1 is SGHRS, CDR2 YFSETQ. Trimming at V came to 2 bases and at J to 4 bases, leaving 8 bases not matched to a gene. The CDR3: CASSFWLAGTTGELFF. The CDR3 DNA reads as TGCGCCAGCAGCTTCTGGTTAGCGGGTACCACCGGGGAGCTGTTTTTT.

At least ten counts were recorded for this clonotype. The V call is TRBV5-1, the J call TRBJ2-5, with D perhaps being TRBD1 or TRBD2 (6 bases each). Germline-derived CDR1 and CDR2 are SGHRS and YFSETQ. The CDR3 loop spans 14 amino acids. Trimming removed 0 bases from V and 5 bases from J, with 11 bases in between. CDR3 sequence reads: CASSLDQGRETQYF. The CDR3 bases are TGCGCCAGCAGCTTGGATCAGGGGAGGGAGACCCAGTACTTC.

This clonotype was seen repeatedly, ten times or more. This chain links TRBV20-1 with TRBJ2-1, with 11 bases that match TRBD2. Trimming took 3 bases from V and 4 from J; bases not matched to a gene: 11. The CDR3 sequence is 17 residues long. Germline V lookup: CDR1 DFQATT, CDR2 SNEGSKA (reference sequence). CDR3 in amino acids: CSAREPRLAGPYNEQFF. The CDR3 DNA sequence: TGCAGTGCTAGGGAACCTAGACTAGCGGGACCTTACAATGAGCAGTTCTTC.

In its sample, this clonotype was seen many times. V is TRBV7-8 and J is TRBJ1-2; 7 bases align to TRBD1. CDR3 size: 15 residues. V lost 5 bases and J lost 7; bases outside the gene matches: 13. CDR1 SGHVS and CDR2 FQNEAQ come from the germline V gene. The CDR3 DNA follows: TGTGCCAGCAGCCCCCGAGGTTTGCAGGGGGGTGGCTACACCTTC. Its translation: CASSPRGLQGGGYTF.

This clonotype has at least ten counts. V and J are TRBV20-1 and TRBJ2-5, with TRBD2 as a possible D gene (6 bases). Deletions cut 3 bases from V and 4 bases from J, with 6 bases between. Germline CDR1 reads DFQATT; CDR2 reads SNEGSKA (reference sequence). The CDR3 is 11 residues long. DNA for the CDR3: TGCAGTGCTAGGGGAGGAGAGACCCAGTACTTC. The encoded protein is CSARGGETQYF.

The sample holds many counts of this clonotype. The chain combines TRBV6-5 with TRBJ2-2; 8 bases are a match to TRBD2. Germline assignment: CDR1 MNHEY and CDR2 SVGAGI. The V and J ends lost 6 bases and 6 bases, in that order; junction bases with no gene match: 12. CDR3 length: 16 amino acids. CDR3 sequence: CASSPFGGADSGELFF. The CDR3 bases are TGTGCCAGCAGCCCTTTCGGGGGGGCCGACTCCGGGGAGCTGTTTTTT.

The sample holds many counts of this clonotype. The V gene is TRBV20-1, the J gene TRBJ2-6; possibly TRBD1 for D (6 bases). Germline V gene data show CDR1 as DFQATT and CDR2 as SNEGSKA (reference sequence). The CDR3 length is 16 residues. V dropped 3 bases and J dropped 2 bases, with 14 bases sitting between them. CDR3 in DNA: TGCAGTGCTAGGGCGGCAGGGGCAGCTGGGGCCAACGTCCTGACTTTC. It codes for CSARAAGAAGANVLTF.

The V call is TRBV5-1, the J call TRBJ1-1, with 9 bases lining up with TRBD1. The CDR3 length is 14 residues. Germline V lookup: CDR1 SGHRS, CDR2 YFSETQ. Trimming removed 3 bases from V and 6 bases from J; junction bases left unmatched: 6. The CDR3 sequence is CASSSGQGRSEAFF. The CDR3 coding sequence is TGCGCCAGCAGCTCCGGACAGGGGAGGTCTGAAGCTTTCTTT.

This clonotype occurred many times. This rearrangement joins TRBV9 to TRBJ2-1; 8 nucleotides align to TRBD1. CDR1 is SGDLS, CDR2 YYNGEE, per germline. J was trimmed by 2 bases and V by 3 bases; bases with no gene match: 4. The CDR3 runs 15 residues. CDR3 DNA: TGTGCCAGCAGCGAAACGGACAGGGCCTACAATGAGCAGTTCTTC. This encodes CASSETDRAYNEQFF. The full variable domain, its missing parts supplied by reference TRBV9 and TRBJ2-1, is DSGVTQTPKHLITATGQRVTLRCSPRSGDLSVYWYQQSLDQGLQFLIQYYNGEERAKGNILERFSAQQFPDLHSELNLSSLELGDSALYFCASSETDRAYNEQFFGPGTRLTVL.

This clonotype was recorded at least ten times. The CDR3 DNA sequence: TGTGCCAGCAGCTTGATGGGACAGGCGATGAGCTCCTACAATGAGCAGTTCTTC. It encodes CASSLMGQAMSSYNEQFF. This sequence joins TRBV5-8 and TRBJ2-1; 8 nucleotides line up with TRBD1. There are 18 residues in the CDR3. V shed 1 base, J shed 0 bases, and the junction held 9 bases outside the gene matches. CDR1 is SGHTS, CDR2 YDEGEE, per germline.

In this sample, this clonotype turned up many times. The rearrangement uses TRBV7-2 and TRBJ2-3, with D tentatively TRBD2 (6 bases). With 4 bases removed from V and 2 bases from J, the gap between germline ends came to 10 bases. Looked up from germline, CDR1 is SGHTA and CDR2 is FQGNSA. This CDR3 contains 14 residues. In DNA, the CDR3 is TGTGCCAGCAGCTGGGACTGGACCACAGATACGCAGTATTTT. It encodes CASSWDWTTDTQYF.

This clonotype was counted many times. This chain joins TRBV10-3 and TRBJ2-3; 8 bases line up with TRBD1. The V gene end was trimmed by 4 bases and the J gene end by 3 bases; junction bases not matched to a gene: 15. The CDR3 runs 18 residues. Germline-derived CDR1 and CDR2 are ENHRY and SYGVKD. CDR3 region: CAISVTTSTGAETDTQYF. CDR3 DNA sequence: TGTGCCATCAGTGTAACGACCTCGACAGGGGCAGAAACAGATACGCAGTATTTT.

This clonotype was counted many times. In DNA form, the CDR3 reads TGCAGTGCTGTGGACAGGGGGCAAGAGACCCAGTACTTC. Translating it yields CSAVDRGQETQYF. The J gene is TRBJ2-5, the V gene TRBV20-1, with 10 bases that match TRBD1. The V gene's germline CDR1 is DFQATT and CDR2 SNEGSKA (reference sequence). J gave up 2 bases and V 5 bases, and 2 bases lay outside the gene matches. The CDR3 runs 13 residues.